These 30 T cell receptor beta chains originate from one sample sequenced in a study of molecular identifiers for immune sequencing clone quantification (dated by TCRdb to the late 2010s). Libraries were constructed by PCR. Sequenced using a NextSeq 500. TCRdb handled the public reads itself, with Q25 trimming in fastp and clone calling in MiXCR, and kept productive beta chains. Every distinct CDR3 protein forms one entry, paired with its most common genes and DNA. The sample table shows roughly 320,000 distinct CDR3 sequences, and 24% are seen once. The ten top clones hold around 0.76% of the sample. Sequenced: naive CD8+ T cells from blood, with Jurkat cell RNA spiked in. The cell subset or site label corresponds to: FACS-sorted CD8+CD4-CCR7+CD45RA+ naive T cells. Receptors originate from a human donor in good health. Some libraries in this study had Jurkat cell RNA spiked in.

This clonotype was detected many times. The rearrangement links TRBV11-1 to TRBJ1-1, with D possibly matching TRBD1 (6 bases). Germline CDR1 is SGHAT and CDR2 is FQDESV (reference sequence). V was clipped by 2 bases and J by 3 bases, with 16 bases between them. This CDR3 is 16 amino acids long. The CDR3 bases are TGTGCCAGCAGCTTACTCCAGGGGTTCCCGGACACTGAAGCTTTCTTT. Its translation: CASSLLQGFPDTEAFF.

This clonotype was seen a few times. The DNA for the CDR3 is TGTGCCAGCAGTTACGGGCCGGGGTCCACAGATACGCAGTATTTT. Protein sequence: CASSYGPGSTDTQYF. V is TRBV6-2 or TRBV6-3 and J is TRBJ2-3; D is possibly TRBD2 (5 bases). This CDR3 has 15 residues. Germline V CDR1 and CDR2: MNHEY, SVGEGT. V was pared by 2 bases and J by 2 bases, with 11 bases between.

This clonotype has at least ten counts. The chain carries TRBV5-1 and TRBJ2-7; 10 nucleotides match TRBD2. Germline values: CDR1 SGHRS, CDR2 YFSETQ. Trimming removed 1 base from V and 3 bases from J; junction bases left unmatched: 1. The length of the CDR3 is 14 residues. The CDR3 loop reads CASSLPSGSYEQYF. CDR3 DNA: TGCGCCAGCAGCTTGCCTAGCGGGAGCTACGAGCAGTACTTC. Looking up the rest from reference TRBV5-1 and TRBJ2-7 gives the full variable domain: KAGVTQTPRYLIKTRGQQVTLSCSPISGHRSVSWYQQTPGQGLQFLFEYFSETQRNKGNFPGRFSGRQFSNSRSEMNVSTLELGDSALYLCASSLPSGSYEQYFGPGTRLTVT.

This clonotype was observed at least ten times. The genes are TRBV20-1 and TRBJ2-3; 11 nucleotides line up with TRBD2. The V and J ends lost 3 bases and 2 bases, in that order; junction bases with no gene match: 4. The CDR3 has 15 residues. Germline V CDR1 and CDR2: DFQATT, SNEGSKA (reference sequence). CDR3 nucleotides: TGCAGTGCTAGCGGGACTAGCGGAATCACAGATACGCAGTATTTT. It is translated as CSASGTSGITDTQYF.

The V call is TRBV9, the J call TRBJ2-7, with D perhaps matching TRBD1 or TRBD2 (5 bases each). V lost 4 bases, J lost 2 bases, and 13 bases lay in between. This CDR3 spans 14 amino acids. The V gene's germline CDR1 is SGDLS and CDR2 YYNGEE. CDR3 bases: TGTGCCAGCAGCTTCCGGGACGGGACCTACGAGCAGTACTTC. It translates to CASSFRDGTYEQYF.

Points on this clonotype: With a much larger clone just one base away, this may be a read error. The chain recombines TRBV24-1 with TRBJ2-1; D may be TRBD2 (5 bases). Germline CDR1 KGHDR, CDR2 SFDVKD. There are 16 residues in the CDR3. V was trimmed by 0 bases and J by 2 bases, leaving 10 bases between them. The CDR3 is CATSDLGGGPYNEQFF. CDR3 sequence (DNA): TGTGCCACCAGTGATTTGGGCGGAGGCCCCTACAATGAGCAGTTCTTC.

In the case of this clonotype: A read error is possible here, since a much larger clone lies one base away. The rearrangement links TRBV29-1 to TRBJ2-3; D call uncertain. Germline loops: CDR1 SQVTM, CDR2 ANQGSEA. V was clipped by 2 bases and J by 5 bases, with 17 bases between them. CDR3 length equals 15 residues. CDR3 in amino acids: CSVERWNPAVDTQYF. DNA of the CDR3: TGCAGCGTTGAAAGGTGGAACCCTGCGGTAGATACGCAGTATTTT.

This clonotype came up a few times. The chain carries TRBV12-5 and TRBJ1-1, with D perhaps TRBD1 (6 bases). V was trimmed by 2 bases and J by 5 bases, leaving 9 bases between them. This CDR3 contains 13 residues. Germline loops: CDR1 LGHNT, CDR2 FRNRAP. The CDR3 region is CASGLSQGTEAFF. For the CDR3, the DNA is TGTGCTAGTGGTTTGTCACAGGGTACTGAAGCTTTCTTT. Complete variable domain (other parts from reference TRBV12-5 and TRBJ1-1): DARVTQTPRHKVTEMGQEVTMRCQPILGHNTVFWYRQTMMQGLELLAYFRNRAPLDDSGMPKDRFSAEMPDATLATLKIQPSEPRDSAVYFCASGLSQGTEAFFGQGTRLTVV.

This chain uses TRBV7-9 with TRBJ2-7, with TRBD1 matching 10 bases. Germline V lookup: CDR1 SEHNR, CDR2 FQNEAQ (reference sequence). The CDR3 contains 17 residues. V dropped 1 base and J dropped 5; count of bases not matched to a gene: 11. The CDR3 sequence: CASSLGGAGQGINEQYF. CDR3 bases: TGTGCCAGCAGCTTAGGCGGGGCGGGACAGGGGATCAACGAGCAGTACTTC. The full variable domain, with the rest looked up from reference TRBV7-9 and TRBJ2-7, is DTGVSQNPRHKITKRGQNVTFRCDPISEHNRLYWYRQTLGQGPEFLTYFQNEAQLEKSRLLSDRFSAERPKGSFSTLEIQRTEQGDSAMYLCASSLGGAGQGINEQYFGPGTRLTVT.

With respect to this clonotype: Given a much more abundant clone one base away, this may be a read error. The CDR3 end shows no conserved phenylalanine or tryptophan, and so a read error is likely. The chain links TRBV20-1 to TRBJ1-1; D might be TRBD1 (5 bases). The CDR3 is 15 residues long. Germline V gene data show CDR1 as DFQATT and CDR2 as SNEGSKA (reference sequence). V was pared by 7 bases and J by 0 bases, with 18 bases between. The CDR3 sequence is CSVRSGTEMNTEAFC. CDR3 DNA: TGCAGTGTCAGGAGCGGGACGGAGATGAACACTGAAGCTTTCTGT.

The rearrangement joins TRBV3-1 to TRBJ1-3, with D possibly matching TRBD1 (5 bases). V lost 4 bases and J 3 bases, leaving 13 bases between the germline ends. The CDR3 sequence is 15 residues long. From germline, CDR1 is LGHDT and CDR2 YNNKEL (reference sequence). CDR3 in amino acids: CASSRSRTYGNTIYF. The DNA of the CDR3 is TGTGCCAGCAGCCGATCAAGGACATATGGAAACACCATATATTTT. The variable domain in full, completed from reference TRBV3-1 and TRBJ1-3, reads DTAVSQTPKYLVTQMGNDKSIKCEQNLGHDTMYWYKQDSKKFLKIMFSYNNKELIINETVPNRFSPKSPDKAHLNLHINSLELGDSAVYFCASSRSRTYGNTIYFGEGSWLTVV.

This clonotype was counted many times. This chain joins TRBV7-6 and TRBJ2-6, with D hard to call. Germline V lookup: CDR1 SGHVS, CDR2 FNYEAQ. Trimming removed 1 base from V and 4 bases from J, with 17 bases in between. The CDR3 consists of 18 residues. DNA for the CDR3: TGTGCCAGCAGCTTAGAGCCGGCCACCGTGGCCGGGGCCAACGTCCTGACTTTC. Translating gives CASSLEPATVAGANVLTF.

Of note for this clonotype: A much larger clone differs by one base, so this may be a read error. CDR3: CAYTSTEAFF. CDR3 bases: TGTGCCTACACTAGCACTGAAGCTTTCTTT. J is TRBJ1-1 and V is TRBV30; no definite D call. This CDR3 has 10 residues. Trimming shortened V by 7 bases and J by 4 bases, and 7 bases separated the two germline ends. Germline V lookup: CDR1 GTSNPN, CDR2 SVGIG (reference sequence).

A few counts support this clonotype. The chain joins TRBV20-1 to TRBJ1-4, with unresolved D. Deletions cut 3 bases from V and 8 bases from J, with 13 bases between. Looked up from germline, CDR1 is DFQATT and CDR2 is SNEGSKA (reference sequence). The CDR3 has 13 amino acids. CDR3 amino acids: CSARGLASEKLFF. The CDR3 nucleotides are TGCAGTGCTAGGGGATTGGCGTCGGAAAAACTGTTTTTT.

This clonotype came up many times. CDR3 bases: TGTGCCAGCAGCAAGGGACTAGCGGCAATCAATGAGCAGTTCTTC. Translation: CASSKGLAAINEQFF. This sequence joins TRBV13 and TRBJ2-1; 11 positions match TRBD2. CDR1 PRHDT and CDR2 FYEKMQ come from the germline V gene (reference sequence). The CDR3 has 15 residues. With 5 bases clipped from V and 6 bases from J, the junction kept 6 bases outside the gene matches.

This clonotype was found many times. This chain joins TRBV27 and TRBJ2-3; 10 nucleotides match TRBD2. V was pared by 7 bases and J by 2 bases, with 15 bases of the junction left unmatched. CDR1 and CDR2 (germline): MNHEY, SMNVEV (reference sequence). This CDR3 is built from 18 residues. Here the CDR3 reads CASKSRTSGQTPTDTQYF. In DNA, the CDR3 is TGTGCCAGCAAATCGAGGACTAGCGGCCAAACTCCCACAGATACGCAGTATTTT.

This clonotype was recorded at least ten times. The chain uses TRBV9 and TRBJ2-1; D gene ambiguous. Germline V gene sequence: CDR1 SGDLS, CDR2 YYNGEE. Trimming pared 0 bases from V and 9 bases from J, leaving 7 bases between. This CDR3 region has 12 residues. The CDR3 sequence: CASSVEGGEQFF. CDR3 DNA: TGTGCCAGCAGCGTAGAAGGCGGTGAGCAGTTCTTC. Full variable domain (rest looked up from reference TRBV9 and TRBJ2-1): DSGVTQTPKHLITATGQRVTLRCSPRSGDLSVYWYQQSLDQGLQFLIQYYNGEERAKGNILERFSAQQFPDLHSELNLSSLELGDSALYFCASSVEGGEQFFGPGTRLTVL.

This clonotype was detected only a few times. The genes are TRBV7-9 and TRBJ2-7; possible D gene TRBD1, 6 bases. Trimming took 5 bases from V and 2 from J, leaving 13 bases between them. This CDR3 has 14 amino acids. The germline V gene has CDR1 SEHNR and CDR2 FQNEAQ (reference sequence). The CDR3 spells CASSPQDRPYEQYF. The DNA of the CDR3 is TGTGCCAGCAGCCCTCAGGACAGACCCTACGAGCAGTACTTC.

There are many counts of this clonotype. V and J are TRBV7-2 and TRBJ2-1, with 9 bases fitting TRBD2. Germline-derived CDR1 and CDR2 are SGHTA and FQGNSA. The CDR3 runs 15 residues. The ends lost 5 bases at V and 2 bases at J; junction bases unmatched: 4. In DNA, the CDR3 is TGTGCCAGCAGCCCAAGCGGGGGGCCCTACAATGAGCAGTTCTTC. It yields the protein CASSPSGGPYNEQFF.

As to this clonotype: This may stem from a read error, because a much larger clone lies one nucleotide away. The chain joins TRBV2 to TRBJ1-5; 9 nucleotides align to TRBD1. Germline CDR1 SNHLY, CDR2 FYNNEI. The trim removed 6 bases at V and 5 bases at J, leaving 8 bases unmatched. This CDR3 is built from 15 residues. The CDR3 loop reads CASRLQGAPDQPQHF. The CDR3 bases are TGTGCCAGCAGGCTACAGGGGGCGCCGGATCAGCCCCAGCATTTT.

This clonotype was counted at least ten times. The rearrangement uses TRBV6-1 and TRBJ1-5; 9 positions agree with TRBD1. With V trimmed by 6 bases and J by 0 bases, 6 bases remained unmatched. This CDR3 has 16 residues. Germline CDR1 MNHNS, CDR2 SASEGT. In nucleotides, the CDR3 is TGTGCCAGCAGATCCGGGACAGGGTTTAGCAATCAGCCCCAGCATTTT. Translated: CASRSGTGFSNQPQHF.

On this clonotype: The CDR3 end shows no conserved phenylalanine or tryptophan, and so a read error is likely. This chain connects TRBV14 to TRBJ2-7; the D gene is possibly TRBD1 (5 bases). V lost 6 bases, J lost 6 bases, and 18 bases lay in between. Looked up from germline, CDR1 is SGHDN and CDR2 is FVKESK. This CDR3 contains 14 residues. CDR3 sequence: CASSITGFWGEQYS. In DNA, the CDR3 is TGTGCCAGCAGTATAACAGGATTTTGGGGCGAGCAGTACTCC.

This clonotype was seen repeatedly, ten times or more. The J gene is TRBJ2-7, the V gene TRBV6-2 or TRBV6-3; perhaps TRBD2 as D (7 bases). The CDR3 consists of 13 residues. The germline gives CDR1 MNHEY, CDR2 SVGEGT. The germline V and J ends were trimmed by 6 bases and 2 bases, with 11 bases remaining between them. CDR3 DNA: TGTGCCAGCAGCTACGGGGGGCCCTACGAGCAGTACTTC. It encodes CASSYGGPYEQYF.

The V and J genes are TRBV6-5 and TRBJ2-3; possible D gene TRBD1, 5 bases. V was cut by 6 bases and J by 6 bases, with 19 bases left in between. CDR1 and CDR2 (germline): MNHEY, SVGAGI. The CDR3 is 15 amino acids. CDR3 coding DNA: TGTGCCAGCAGGCTAACCGAGCCAGGGTTCGATACGCAGTATTTT. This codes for CASRLTEPGFDTQYF.

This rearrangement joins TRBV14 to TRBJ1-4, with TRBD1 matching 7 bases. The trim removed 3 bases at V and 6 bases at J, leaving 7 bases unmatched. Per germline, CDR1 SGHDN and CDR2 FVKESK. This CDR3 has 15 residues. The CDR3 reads CASSHYRGSDEKLFF. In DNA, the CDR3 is TGTGCCAGCAGCCACTACAGGGGTAGTGATGAAAAACTGTTTTTT.

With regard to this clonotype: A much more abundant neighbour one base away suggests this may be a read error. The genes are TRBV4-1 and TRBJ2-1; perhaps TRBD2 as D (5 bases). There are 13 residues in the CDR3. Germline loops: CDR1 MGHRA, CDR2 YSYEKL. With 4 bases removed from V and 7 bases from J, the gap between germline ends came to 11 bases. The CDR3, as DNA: TGCGCCAGCAGCCCAGGCCCGGGGAATGAGCAGTTCTTC. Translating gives CASSPGPGNEQFF.

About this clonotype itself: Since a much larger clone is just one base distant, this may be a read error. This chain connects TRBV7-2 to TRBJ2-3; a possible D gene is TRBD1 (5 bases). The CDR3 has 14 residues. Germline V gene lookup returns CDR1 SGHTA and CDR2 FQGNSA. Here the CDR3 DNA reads TGTGCCAGCAGCGTCATTTCGGGCACAGGTACGCAGTATTTT. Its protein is CASSVISGTGTQYF.

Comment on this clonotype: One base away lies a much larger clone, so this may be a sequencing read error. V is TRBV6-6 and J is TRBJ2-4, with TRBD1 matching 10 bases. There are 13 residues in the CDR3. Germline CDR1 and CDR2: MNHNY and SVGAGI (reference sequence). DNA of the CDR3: TGTGCCAACAGTCCGGACAGGGGGGACATTCAGTACTTC. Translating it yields CANSPDRGDIQYF.

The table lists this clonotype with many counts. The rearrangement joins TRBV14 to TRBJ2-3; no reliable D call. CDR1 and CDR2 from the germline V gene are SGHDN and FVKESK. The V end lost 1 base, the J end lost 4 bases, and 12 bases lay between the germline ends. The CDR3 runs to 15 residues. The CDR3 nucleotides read TGTGCCAGCAGCCAAGCCGTTTTCGCGGCAGATACGCAGTATTTT. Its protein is CASSQAVFAADTQYF.

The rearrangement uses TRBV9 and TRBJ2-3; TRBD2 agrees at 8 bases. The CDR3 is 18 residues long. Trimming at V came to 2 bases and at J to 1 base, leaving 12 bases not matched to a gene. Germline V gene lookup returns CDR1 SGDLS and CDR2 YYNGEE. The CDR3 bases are TGTGCCAGCAGCGTGTATGGCGGGGGGAATTGGGGCACAGATACGCAGTATTTT. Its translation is CASSVYGGGNWGTDTQYF.